This T cell receptor (beta chain) came from a study of regulatory dendritic cells for organ transplantation. Study findings and constraints: Mature dendritic cells appeared to drive more memory CD8+ clonal expansion than regulatory ones. Memory CD8+ T cells were the most oligoclonal; naive cells were highly diverse. Of resting T cell subsets, memory CD8+ had the most alloreactive clonotypes.

The CDR3 consists of 15 residues. The ends were cut back, 1 base at V and 5 bases at J, with 12 bases in the middle. Germline-derived CDR1 and CDR2 are SGHDT and YYEEEE. Profiled with immunoSEQ multiplex PCR; TCRdb holds only in-frame clones, not every one. The profile shows around 4,000 clones, around 71% of them singletons. Sorted T cells were CFSE-labeled and cultured 4 to 5 days with allogeneic regulatory or mature dendritic cells at 1:10. With respect to this clone: Antigen specificity is unknown.

V usage is TRBV5-6 and J usage is TRBJ1-4; D is uncertain. This sequence was found in a human donor in good health. Sequences were obtained from memory CD8+ T cells from blood cultured with dendritic cells. Noted subset: CD45RO+ memory T cells. The CDR3 region is CASSLTAAINEKLFF. In DNA form, the CDR3 reads TGTGCCAGCAGCTTGACCGCGGCTATCAATGAAAAACTGTTTTTT.